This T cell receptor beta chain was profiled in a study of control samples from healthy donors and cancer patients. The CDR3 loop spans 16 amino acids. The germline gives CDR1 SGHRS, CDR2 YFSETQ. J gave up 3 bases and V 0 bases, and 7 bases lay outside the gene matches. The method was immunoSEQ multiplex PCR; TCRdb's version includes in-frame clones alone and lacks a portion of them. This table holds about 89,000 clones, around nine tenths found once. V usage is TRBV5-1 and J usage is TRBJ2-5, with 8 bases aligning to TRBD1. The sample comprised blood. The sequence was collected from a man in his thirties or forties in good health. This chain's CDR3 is CASSLEPTGDEETQYF. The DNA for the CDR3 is TGCGCCAGCAGCTTGGAGCCGACAGGGGATGAAGAGACCCAGTACTTC.